These 28 T cell receptor beta chains originate from one sample sequenced in a study of graft-versus-host responses after intestinal transplantation (dated by TCRdb to the early 2020s). Antigens of these TCRs are unknown. According to the study, the label for this sample's time point signals: cells obtained before transplantation from donor or recipient. Libraries came from the immunoSEQ multiplex PCR assay. TCRdb re-hosts the immuneACCESS table, in-frame sequences only. Its copies lack some clones; in the studies checked, an unresolved V gene accounts for under half of them, and the cause for the rest is not known. The sample table contains about 86,000 clones; only one count was recorded for more than 85% of them. The ten largest clonotypes hold approximately 0.48% of the sample. This sample comprised unstimulated CD8+ T cells sorted from spleen or lymph node cells, obtained before intestinal transplant. These receptor sequences come from a human donor who received an intestinal transplant.

The V and J genes are TRBV28 and TRBJ2-7, with D possibly being TRBD1 (7 bases). V gave up 3 bases and J gave up 1 base, with 25 bases separating them. CDR1 and CDR2 (germline): MDHEN, SYDVKM. The CDR3 sequence is 19 residues long. The CDR3 sequence is CASSFKFDSVQGGSYEQYF. DNA of the CDR3: TGTGCCAGCAGTTTCAAATTCGATTCGGTCCAGGGGGGTTCCTACGAGCAGTACTTC. Drawing the rest from reference TRBV28 and TRBJ2-7, the complete variable domain is DVKVTQSSRYLVKRTGEKVFLECVQDMDHENMFWYRQDPGLGLRLIYFSYDVKMKEKGDIPEGYSVSREKKERFSLILESASTNQTSMYLCASSFKFDSVQGGSYEQYFGPGTRLTVT.

CDR3 DNA: TGTGCCAGCAGCATCGACTCAGTCGGGAACACTGAAGCTTTCTTT. Protein sequence: CASSIDSVGNTEAFF. The rearrangement links TRBV9 to TRBJ1-1; no clear D gene. CDR1 is SGDLS, CDR2 YYNGEE, per germline. Deletions cut 4 bases from V and 1 base from J, with 14 bases between. This CDR3 spans 15 amino acids.

This clone was found a few times. The CDR3 DNA sequence: TGTGCCTGGTACAGGGGGCGGAACACTGAAGCTTTCTTT. This gives the protein CAWYRGRNTEAFF. V gene TRBV30 combines with J gene TRBJ1-1, with 9 bases fitting TRBD1. Trimming removed 5 bases from V and 1 base from J; junction bases left unmatched: 2. The CDR3 covers 13 residues. CDR1 is GTSNPN, CDR2 SVGIG, per germline (reference sequence).

This sequence joins TRBV9 and TRBJ1-1; D not resolved. V lost 3 bases, J lost 8 bases, and 14 bases lay in between. Germline-derived CDR1 and CDR2 are SGDLS and YYNGEE. This CDR3 comprises 13 residues. The CDR3 DNA is TGTGCCAGCAGCGCCGGGGTAGGGATCGAAGCTTTCTTT. Its translation is CASSAGVGIEAFF.

The CDR3 nucleotides read TGCAGCGTCCAGGGGGTTGGGTCGATCACTGAAGCTTTCTTT. As protein: CSVQGVGSITEAFF. The chain carries TRBV29-1 and TRBJ1-1, with 7 bases matching TRBD1. Germline-derived CDR1 and CDR2 are SQVTM and ANQGSEA. J gave up 4 bases and V 6 bases, and 11 bases lay outside the gene matches. The CDR3 spans 14 residues.

On this clone itself: At one end, the junction sequence differs from germline, possibly due to a read error. The V and J genes are TRBV7-9 and TRBJ2-3; D is perhaps TRBD2 (7 bases). CDR3 length: 16 amino acids. Germline V lookup: CDR1 SEHNR, CDR2 FQNEAQ (reference sequence). CDR3 loop: CASSLADSYSTDTQYF. The CDR3 DNA reads as TGTGCCAGCAGCCTAGCGGACAGCTATAGCACAGATACGCAGTATTTT.

The V call is TRBV2, the J call TRBJ2-2, with D maybe TRBD1 (5 bases). The length of the CDR3 is 16 residues. Germline CDR1 is SNHLY and CDR2 is FYNNEI. Trimming pared 7 bases from V and 0 bases from J, leaving 15 bases between. CDR3 nucleotide sequence: TGTGCCAGCAATAACGCAGGGCCCTCGAACACCGGGGAGCTGTTTTTT. Amino acid sequence: CASNNAGPSNTGELFF.

The gene calls are TRBV4-1 and TRBJ1-1; the D is unclear. Between the trimmed V and J ends, which lost 0 bases and 4 bases, there was a span of 12 bases. The CDR3 contains 15 residues. CDR1 and CDR2 from the germline V gene are MGHRA and YSYEKL. The chain's CDR3 is CASSQDPAGGTEAFF. CDR3 DNA: TGCGCCAGCAGCCAAGATCCGGCGGGAGGCACTGAAGCTTTCTTT.

The chain links TRBV6-4 to TRBJ1-2; D unresolved. Germline V gene lookup returns CDR1 MRHNA and CDR2 SNTAGT. The CDR3 covers 14 residues. Trimming took off 5 bases at V and 4 bases at J, with 14 bases between the two ends. CDR3 coding DNA: TGTGCCAGCAGTAGAATGACACTGGGCTATGGCTACACCTTC. Protein: CASSRMTLGYGYTF.

V and J are TRBV13 and TRBJ2-1; TRBD1 agrees at 7 bases. Trimming removed 3 bases from V and 0 bases from J; junction bases left unmatched: 2. The germline CDR1 and CDR2 sequences are PRHDT and FYEKMQ (reference sequence). The CDR3 is 15 residues long. CDR3: CASSFRDSSYNEQFF. The CDR3 DNA reads as TGTGCCAGCAGCTTTCGGGACAGCTCCTACAATGAGCAGTTCTTC.

V usage is TRBV5-1 and J usage is TRBJ2-7, with 12 bases identical to TRBD1. V trimming: 2 bases; J trimming: 2 bases; junction bases outside the gene matches: 5. Germline V gene data show CDR1 as SGHRS and CDR2 as YFSETQ. The CDR3 is made up of 16 amino acids. CDR3 amino acids: CASSFRDRGLPYEQYF. The CDR3 DNA reads TGCGCCAGCAGCTTCCGGGACAGGGGGCTTCCCTACGAGCAGTACTTC.

The chain links TRBV7-2 to TRBJ2-7; 10 nucleotides align to TRBD2. CDR3 size: 15 residues. The junction had 7 bases not matched to a gene; V was cut back by 3 bases and J by 5 bases. Per the germline V gene, CDR1 is SGHTA and CDR2 is FQGNSA. CDR3 bases: TGTGCCAGCAGCTTTTCTAGCGGGGGCAAGGACGAGCAGTACTTC. Its translation is CASSFSSGGKDEQYF. The complete variable domain, with remaining parts taken from reference TRBV7-2 and TRBJ2-7, reads GAGVSQSPSNKVTEKGKDVELRCDPISGHTALYWYRQSLGQGLEFLIYFQGNSAPDKSGLPSDRFSAERTGGSVSTLTIQRTQQEDSAVYLCASSFSSGGKDEQYFGPGTRLTVT.

This chain joins TRBV29-1 and TRBJ2-7; possibly TRBD2 for D (6 bases). Germline V gene data show CDR1 as SQVTM and CDR2 as ANQGSEA. This CDR3 comprises 14 residues. V was shortened by 6 bases and J by 3 bases, with 18 bases between the two germline ends. The CDR3 nucleotides read TGCAGCGTAAGCGTTGATAAGGAGGGCTACGAGCAGTACTTC. This encodes CSVSVDKEGYEQYF.

This clone has a handful of counts. The chain is built from TRBV7-2 and TRBJ2-3; 9 bases align to TRBD2. The CDR3 extends over 17 amino acids. With 1 base clipped from V and 0 bases from J, the junction kept 5 bases outside the gene matches. Germline values: CDR1 SGHTA, CDR2 FQGNSA. CDR3 bases: TGTGCCAGCAGCTTAGAGGTAGCGGGGGTAAGCACAGATACGCAGTATTTT. Translating gives CASSLEVAGVSTDTQYF.

The gene calls are TRBV4-1 and TRBJ2-7, with a weak D call TRBD1 (6 bases). Between the trimmed V and J ends, which lost 5 bases and 0 bases, there was a span of 11 bases. The CDR3 length is 14 residues. Looked up from germline, CDR1 is MGHRA and CDR2 is YSYEKL. CDR3: CASSLRGGSYEQYF. CDR3 bases: TGCGCCAGCAGCTTACGAGGGGGCTCCTACGAGCAGTACTTC.

The count of this clone is one. The chain combines TRBV10-1 with TRBJ2-5; possibly TRBD1 for D (6 bases). TRBJ2-7 matches the DNA end more closely, so the J call is doubtful. In germline, CDR1 is WNHNN, CDR2 SYGVQD (reference sequence). This CDR3 region has 15 residues. The chain's CDR3 is CASSDLPGAPYEQYF. For the CDR3, the DNA is TGCGCCAGCAGTGATCTGCCAGGGGCCCCCTACGAGCAGTACTTC.

V gene TRBV15 combines with J gene TRBJ1-5; D is uncertain. V gave up 0 bases and J gave up 6 bases, with 9 bases separating them. CDR1 is LNHNV and CDR2 is YYDKDF in the germline V gene (reference sequence). The length of the CDR3 is 14 residues. CDR3 nucleotides: TGTGCCACCAGCAGAGATCGGGGTCTTCAGCCCCAGCATTTT. It translates to CATSRDRGLQPQHF.

The chain carries TRBV30 and TRBJ2-7; D is unclear. The V gene's germline CDR1 is GTSNPN and CDR2 SVGIG (reference sequence). Between the trimmed V and J ends, which lost 3 bases and 7 bases, there was a span of 19 bases. The CDR3 is made up of 14 amino acids. In DNA form, the CDR3 reads TGTGCCTGGAGCCCCTTTAAAAGAGAGGATGAGCAGTACTTC. It yields the protein CAWSPFKREDEQYF.

This sequence joins TRBV4-3 and TRBJ2-1, with D perhaps TRBD2 (5 bases). The V end was cut by 4 bases, the J end by 2 bases, with 15 bases between. The CDR3 sequence is 16 residues long. The germline V gene encodes CDR1 LGHNA and CDR2 YSLEER. The CDR3 is CASSPSGIGTYNEQFF. The CDR3 DNA sequence: TGCGCCAGCAGCCCTTCCGGGATAGGGACCTACAATGAGCAGTTCTTC.

This rearrangement joins TRBV10-2 to TRBJ2-2; 9 bases map to TRBD2. J lost 0 bases, V lost 4 bases, and 24 bases had no gene match. Germline CDR1 WSHSY, CDR2 SAAADI. CDR3 size: 23 residues. CDR3 nucleotide sequence: TGCGCCAGCAGTGGTCTGGCGGGGGGGCCTCCTCTCCCGGTGTTCGCGAACACCGGGGAGCTGTTTTTT. This gives the protein CASSGLAGGPPLPVFANTGELFF.

The chain uses TRBV7-9 and TRBJ1-6, with D tentatively TRBD1 (5 bases). V lost 1 base, J lost 7 bases, and 17 bases lay in between. Germline V gene data show CDR1 as SEHNR and CDR2 as FQNEAQ (reference sequence). The CDR3 loop spans 17 amino acids. The CDR3 protein is CASSLGYGAGRNSPLHF. The CDR3 DNA reads TGTGCCAGCAGCTTAGGATATGGTGCAGGGCGAAATTCACCCCTCCACTTT.

The V call is TRBV6-5, the J call TRBJ2-5; 10 nucleotides align to TRBD1. The CDR3 sequence is 15 residues long. The junction had 6 bases not matched to a gene; V was cut back by 4 bases and J by 4 bases. Germline values: CDR1 MNHEY, CDR2 SVGAGI. CDR3 amino acids: CASSLRDRGRETQYF. CDR3 sequence (DNA): TGTGCCAGCAGTTTACGGGACAGGGGTAGAGAGACCCAGTACTTC.

The chain combines TRBV12-5 with TRBJ2-2; D is uncertain. The CDR3 covers 13 residues. CDR1 is LGHNT, CDR2 FRNRAP, per germline. V lost 6 bases and J 2 bases, leaving 7 bases between the germline ends. The CDR3 DNA reads as TGTGCTAGTGGCCCGGTCAACACCGGGGAGCTGTTTTTT. It translates to CASGPVNTGELFF.

V is TRBV19 and J is TRBJ2-7; 11 positions agree with TRBD2. V trimming: 5 bases; J trimming: 2 bases; junction bases outside the gene matches: 2. Germline V gene sequence: CDR1 LNHDA, CDR2 SQIVND (reference sequence). The CDR3 extends over 14 amino acids. CDR3 nucleotides: TGTGCCAGTAGTTATAGCGGGAGGGCCTACGAGCAGTACTTC. Protein product: CASSYSGRAYEQYF. The full variable domain, in which reference TRBV19 and TRBJ2-7 provide the parts outside the CDR3, is DGGITQSPKYLFRKEGQNVTLSCEQNLNHDAMYWYRQDPGQGLRLIYYSQIVNDFQKGDIAEGYSVSREKKESFPLTVTSAQKNPTAFYLCASSYSGRAYEQYFGPGTRLTVT.

The CDR3 DNA follows: TGTGCCAGTAGTATGGGCACAGCCCTTGAAGCTTTCTTT. Translated, it gives CASSMGTALEAFF. V gene TRBV19 combines with J gene TRBJ1-1, with unresolved D. In germline, CDR1 is LNHDA, CDR2 SQIVND (reference sequence). The CDR3 totals 13 residues. The germline V and J ends were trimmed by 3 bases and 7 bases, with 12 bases remaining between them. Based on the CDR3 plus reference TRBV19 and TRBJ1-1, the full variable domain is DGGITQSPKYLFRKEGQNVTLSCEQNLNHDAMYWYRQDPGQGLRLIYYSQIVNDFQKGDIAEGYSVSREKKESFPLTVTSAQKNPTAFYLCASSMGTALEAFFGQGTRLTVV.

The chain couples TRBV27 to TRBJ2-5; 7 nucleotides align to TRBD2. The CDR3 covers 15 residues. The germline gives CDR1 MNHEY, CDR2 SMNVEV (reference sequence). V shed 1 base, J shed 0 bases, and the junction held 2 bases outside the gene matches. The chain's CDR3 is CASSLFAGDQETQYF. CDR3 nucleotides: TGTGCCAGCAGTTTATTTGCGGGGGACCAAGAGACCCAGTACTTC.

The rearrangement links TRBV19 to TRBJ2-7, with TRBD1 matching 8 bases. Trimming removed 7 bases from V and 2 bases from J; junction bases left unmatched: 7. Germline V gene sequence: CDR1 LNHDA, CDR2 SQIVND (reference sequence). This CDR3 region has 14 residues. Here the CDR3 DNA reads TGTGCCAGTAAACCCGGGACAGGCCCCTACGAGCAGTACTTC. This codes for CASKPGTGPYEQYF.

The rearrangement uses TRBV20-1 and TRBJ1-1; a possible D gene is TRBD1 (6 bases). V was trimmed by 5 bases and J by 8 bases, leaving 12 bases between them. Germline V gene data show CDR1 as DFQATT and CDR2 as SNEGSKA (reference sequence). The CDR3 runs to 11 residues. CDR3 sequence reads: CSALYRDEAFF. The CDR3 coding sequence is TGCAGTGCTCTATACAGGGACGAAGCTTTCTTT.